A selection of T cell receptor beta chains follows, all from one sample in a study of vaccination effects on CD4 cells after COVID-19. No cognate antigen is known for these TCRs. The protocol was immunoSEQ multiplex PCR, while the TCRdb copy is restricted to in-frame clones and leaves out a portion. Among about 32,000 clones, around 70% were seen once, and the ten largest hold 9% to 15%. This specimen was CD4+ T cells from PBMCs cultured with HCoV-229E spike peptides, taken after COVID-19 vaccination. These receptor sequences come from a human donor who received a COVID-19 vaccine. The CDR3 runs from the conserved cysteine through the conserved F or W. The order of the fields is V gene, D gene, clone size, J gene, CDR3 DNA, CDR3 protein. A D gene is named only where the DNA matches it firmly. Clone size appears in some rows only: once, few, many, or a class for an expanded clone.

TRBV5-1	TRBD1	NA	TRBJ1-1	TGCGCCAGCAGCTCTGGACAGGGGAACACTGAAGCTTTCTTT	CASSSGQGNTEAFF
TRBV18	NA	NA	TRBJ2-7	TGTGCCAGCTCCCCTGACAGTTCTAGCTCCTACGAGCAGTACTTC	CASSPDSSSSYEQYF
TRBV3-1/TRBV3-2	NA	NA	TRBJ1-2	TGTGCCAGCAGCCAAGATTTGGCGGGCTATGGCTACACCTTC	CASSQDLAGYGYTF
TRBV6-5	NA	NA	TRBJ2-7	TGTGCCACCAAAAGTGCAGCGAGCAAATACGAGCAGTACTTC	CATKSAASKYEQYF
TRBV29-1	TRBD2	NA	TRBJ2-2	TGCAGCGTCCTTCTCGCTAGCGGGAGACCCGGGGAGCTGTTTTTT	CSVLLASGRPGELFF
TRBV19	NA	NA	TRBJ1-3	TGTGCCAGTAGTACCTTATTGGGGGTACGGGACAACACCATATATTTT	CASSTLLGVRDNTIYF
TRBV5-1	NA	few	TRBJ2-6	TGCGCCAGCAGCTTGGACACGGAGGCTGGGGCCAACGTCCTGACTTTC	CASSLDTEAGANVLTF
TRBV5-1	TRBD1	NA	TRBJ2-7	TGCGCCAGCAGCTTGGTTTCCGGGACAGGGGGCGTCGAGCAGTACTTC	CASSLVSGTGGVEQYF
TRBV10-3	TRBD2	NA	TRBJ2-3	TGTGCCATCAGTGAGCCCCCCGGTAGCGGGAGCACAGATACGCAGTATTTT	CAISEPPGSGSTDTQYF
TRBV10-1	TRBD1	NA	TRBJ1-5	TGCGCCAGCAGTTTAGGGGGCCCAGGTCAGCCCCAGCATTTT	CASSLGGPGQPQHF
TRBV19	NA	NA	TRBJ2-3	TGTGCCAGTAGTTTCACCCCGAGCGGAAGCACAGATACGCAGTATTTT	CASSFTPSGSTDTQYF
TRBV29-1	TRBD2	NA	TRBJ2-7	TGCAGCGTTGAAGGGGAAGGGACTAGCGGTATCGAGCAGTACTTC	CSVEGEGTSGIEQYF
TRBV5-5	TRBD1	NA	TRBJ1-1	TGTGCCAGCAGCTTGCTTCACAGGGGTCTTGTGGAAGCTTTCTTT	CASSLLHRGLVEAFF
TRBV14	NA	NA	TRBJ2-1	TGTGCCAGCAGCCTGCCCACCCGGGACCCAACCTACAATGAGCAGTTCTTC	CASSLPTRDPTYNEQFF
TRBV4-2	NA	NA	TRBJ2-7	TGTGCCAGCAGTGGATTGGGTGGTAGGGGTGTCGAGCAGTACTTC	CASSGLGGRGVEQYF
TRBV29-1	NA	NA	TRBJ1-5	TGCAGCGTTGAAGATTTTCCCGAACGAGCCCAGCATTTT	CSVEDFPERAQHF
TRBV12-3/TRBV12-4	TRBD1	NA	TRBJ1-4	TGTGCCAGCAGTGTTCCGGGACAGAAACTGTTTTTT	CASSVPGQKLFF
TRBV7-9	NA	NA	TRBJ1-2	TGTGCCAGCAGCTTAGTGGGCCAGGCCTATGGCTACACCTTC	CASSLVGQAYGYTF
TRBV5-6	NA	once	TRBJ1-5	TGTGCCAGCAGCATACAGGGTTTCAATCAGCCCCAGCATTTT	CASSIQGFNQPQHF
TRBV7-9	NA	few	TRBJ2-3	TGTGCCAGCAGCCCCGTGGCCACAACAGATACGCAGTATTTT	CASSPVATTDTQYF
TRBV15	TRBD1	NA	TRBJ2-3	TGTGCCACCAGCAGACCGGGACAGGGGCGAGATACGCAGTATTTT	CATSRPGQGRDTQYF
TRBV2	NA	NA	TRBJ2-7	TGTGCCAGCAGTGCCGCGAACTACGAGCAGTACTTC	CASSAANYEQYF
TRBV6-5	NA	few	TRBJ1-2	TGTGCCAGCAGTTACTCGCGACAGTCTAACTATGGCTACACCTTC	CASSYSRQSNYGYTF
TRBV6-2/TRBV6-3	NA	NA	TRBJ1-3	TGTGCCAGCAGCAGTGCGGGATTGTCCGGAAACACCATATATTTT	CASSSAGLSGNTIYF
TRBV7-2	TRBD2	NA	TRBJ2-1	TGTGCCAGCAGCTTAGGGGCGGGGGGCTACAATGAGCAGTTCTTC	CASSLGAGGYNEQFF
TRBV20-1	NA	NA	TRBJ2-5	TGCAGTGCTAGTCCCAGGGTAGGAGAGACCCAGTACTTC	CSASPRVGETQYF
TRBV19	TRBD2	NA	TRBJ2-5	TGTGCCAGCTCCGGGACTAGCGATTGGTACCAAGAGACCCAGTACTTC	CASSGTSDWYQETQYF
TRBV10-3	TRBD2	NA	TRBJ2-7	TGTGCCATCACCTCCTTAGCGGGGGGGGGCGAGCAGTACTTC	CAITSLAGGGEQYF
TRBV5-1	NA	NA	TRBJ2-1	TGCGCCAGCAGCCTCCTCGGGCCCCAGGGACCCTACAATGAGCAGTTCTTC	CASSLLGPQGPYNEQFF